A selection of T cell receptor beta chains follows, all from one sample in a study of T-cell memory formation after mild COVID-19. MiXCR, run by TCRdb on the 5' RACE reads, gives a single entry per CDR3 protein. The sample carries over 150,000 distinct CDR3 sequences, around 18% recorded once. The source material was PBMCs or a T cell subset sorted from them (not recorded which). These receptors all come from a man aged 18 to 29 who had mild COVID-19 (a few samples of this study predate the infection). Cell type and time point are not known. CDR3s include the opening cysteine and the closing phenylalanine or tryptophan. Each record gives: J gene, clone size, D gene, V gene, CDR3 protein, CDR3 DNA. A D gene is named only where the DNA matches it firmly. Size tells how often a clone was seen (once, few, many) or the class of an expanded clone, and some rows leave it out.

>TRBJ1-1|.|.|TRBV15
CAHIGAPNTEAFF
TGTGCCCATATCGGGGCACCGAACACTGAAGCTTTCTTT
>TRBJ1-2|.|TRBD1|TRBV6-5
CASTSRGSGYTF
TGTGCCAGCACCTCCAGGGGGTCGGGCTACACCTTC
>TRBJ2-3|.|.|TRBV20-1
CSPPQADTQYF
TGCAGTCCGCCCCAGGCAGATACGCAGTATTTT
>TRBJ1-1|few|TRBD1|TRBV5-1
CASSLGPGQGGPEAFF
TGCGCCAGCAGCTTGGGCCCGGGACAGGGTGGCCCCGAAGCTTTCTTT
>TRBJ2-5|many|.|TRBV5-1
CASSFGTQETQYF
TGCGCCAGCAGCTTCGGGACCCAAGAGACCCAGTACTTC
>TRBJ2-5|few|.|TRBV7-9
CASSLHLGGPGETQYF
TGTGCCAGCAGCCTCCATCTTGGAGGGCCGGGAGAGACCCAGTACTTC
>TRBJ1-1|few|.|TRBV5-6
CASSVQGRYTEAFF
TGTGCCAGCAGCGTACAGGGCCGGTACACTGAAGCTTTCTTT
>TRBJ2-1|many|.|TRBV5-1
CASSPHANIGSYNEQFF
TGCGCCAGCAGCCCCCACGCGAATATTGGCTCCTACAATGAGCAGTTCTTC
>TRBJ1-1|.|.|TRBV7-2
CASSQQSGTEAFF
TGTGCCAGCAGCCAACAGTCGGGAACTGAAGCTTTCTTT
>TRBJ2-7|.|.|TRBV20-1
CSAVSAGDEQYF
TGCAGTGCCGTATCTGCAGGGGACGAGCAGTACTTC
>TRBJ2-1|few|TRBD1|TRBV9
CASSAWTGGFDEQFF
TGTGCCAGCAGCGCTTGGACAGGGGGATTCGATGAGCAGTTCTTC
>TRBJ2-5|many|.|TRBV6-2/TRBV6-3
CASSQPPTETQYF
TGTGCCAGCAGTCAGCCCCCTACGGAGACCCAGTACTTC
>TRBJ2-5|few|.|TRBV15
CATSGGPGPPEETQYF
TGTGCCACCAGCGGTGGACCCGGGCCACCCGAAGAGACCCAGTACTTC
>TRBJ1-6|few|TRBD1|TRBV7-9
CASSPGQGSSPLHF
TGTGCCAGCAGCCCGGGACAGGGGAGCTCACCCCTCCACTTT
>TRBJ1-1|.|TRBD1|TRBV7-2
CASSLVGTENTEAFF
TGTGCCAGCAGCTTAGTAGGGACAGAGAACACTGAAGCTTTCTTT
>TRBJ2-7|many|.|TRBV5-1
CASSLDGQNPYEQYF
TGCGCCAGCAGCTTGGATGGACAGAACCCCTACGAGCAGTACTTC
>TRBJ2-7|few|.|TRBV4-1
CASSPAGRVSEQYF
TGCGCCAGCAGCCCCGCAGGTAGAGTCTCCGAGCAGTACTTC
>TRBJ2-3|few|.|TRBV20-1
CSVQREGRSDTQYF
TGCAGTGTTCAGAGAGAGGGGCGAAGCGATACGCAGTATTTT
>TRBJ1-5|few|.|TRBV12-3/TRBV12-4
CASSLASRHQPQHF
TGTGCCAGCAGTTTAGCCTCCCGGCACCAGCCCCAGCATTTT
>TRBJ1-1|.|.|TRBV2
CASRVAGRSTEAFF
TGTGCCAGCAGGGTCGCCGGAAGGAGCACTGAAGCTTTCTTT
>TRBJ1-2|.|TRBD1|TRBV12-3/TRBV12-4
CASREGAGYGYTF
TGTGCCAGCAGGGAGGGGGCCGGCTATGGCTACACCTTC
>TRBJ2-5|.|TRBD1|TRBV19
CASKDRGMETQYF
TGTGCCAGTAAAGACAGGGGGATGGAGACCCAGTACTTC
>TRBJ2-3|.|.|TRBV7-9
CSSSLRGQSTDTQYF
TGTTCCAGCAGCCTTCGAGGCCAAAGCACAGATACGCAGTATTTT
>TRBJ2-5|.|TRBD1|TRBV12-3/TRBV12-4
CASSRDRDETQYF
TGTGCCAGCAGTCGGGACAGGGACGAGACCCAGTACTTC
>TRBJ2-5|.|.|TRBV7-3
CASSFRGTGTQYF
TGTGCCAGCAGCTTCCGGGGCACGGGGACCCAGTACTTC
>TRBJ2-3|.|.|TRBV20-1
CSAYATRIDTQYF
TGCAGTGCTTACGCCACCCGGATAGATACGCAGTATTTT
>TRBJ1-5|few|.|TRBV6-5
CASSYDKGAQPQHF
TGTGCCAGCAGTTACGATAAGGGTGCTCAGCCCCAGCATTTT
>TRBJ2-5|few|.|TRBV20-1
CSASVSGWGTQYF
TGCAGTGCTAGCGTTAGCGGTTGGGGGACCCAGTACTTC
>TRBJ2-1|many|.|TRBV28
CASSFLRGPSGEQFF
TGTGCCAGCAGTTTTCTTCGGGGCCCCTCCGGTGAGCAGTTCTTC
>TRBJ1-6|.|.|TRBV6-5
CASTSWTLSSYNSPLHF
TGTGCCAGCACCTCGTGGACGTTGAGCTCCTATAATTCACCCCTCCACTTT
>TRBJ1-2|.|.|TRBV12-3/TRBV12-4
CASGLWGTGYTF
TGTGCCAGCGGTCTATGGGGGACTGGCTACACCTTC
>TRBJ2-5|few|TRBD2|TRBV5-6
CASSFWGLHQETQYF
TGTGCCAGCAGCTTTTGGGGACTACACCAAGAGACCCAGTACTTC
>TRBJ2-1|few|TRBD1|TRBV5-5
CASSLFTGTGDYNEQFF
TGTGCCAGCAGCTTATTTACCGGGACAGGGGATTACAATGAGCAGTTCTTC
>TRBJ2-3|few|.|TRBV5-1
CASRGGAITDTQYF
TGCGCCAGCCGCGGGGGCGCGATCACAGATACGCAGTATTTT
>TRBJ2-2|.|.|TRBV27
CASSLRGIGELFF
TGTGCCAGCAGTTTGAGAGGGATCGGGGAGCTGTTTTTT
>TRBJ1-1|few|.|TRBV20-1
CSAAGRYREAFF
TGCAGTGCTGCCGGGAGGTACCGTGAAGCTTTCTTT
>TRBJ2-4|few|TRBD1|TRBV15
CATSRDRSDIQYF
TGTGCCACCAGCAGGGACAGGTCTGACATTCAGTACTTC
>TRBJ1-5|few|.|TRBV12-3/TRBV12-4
CASSFQRAQHF
TGTGCCAGCAGTTTTCAGAGGGCCCAGCATTTT
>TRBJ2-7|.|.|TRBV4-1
CASSPNILLRGEQYF
TGCGCCAGCAGCCCGAACATACTCCTCCGCGGCGAGCAGTACTTC
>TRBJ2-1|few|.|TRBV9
CASSARGEYNEQFF
TGTGCCAGCAGCGCCCGCGGAGAGTACAATGAGCAGTTCTTC
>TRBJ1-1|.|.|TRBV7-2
CASSFPGVNTEAFF
TGTGCCAGCAGCTTTCCCGGGGTGAACACTGAAGCTTTCTTT
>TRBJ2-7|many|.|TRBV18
CASSPPYTSYEQYF
TGTGCCAGCTCACCACCTTACACCTCCTACGAGCAGTACTTC
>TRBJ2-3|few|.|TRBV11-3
CASGAGPSADTQYF
TGTGCCAGCGGAGCAGGACCCTCGGCAGATACGCAGTATTTT
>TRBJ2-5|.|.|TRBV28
CASSLWLPQRTQETQYF
TGTGCCAGCAGTTTGTGGCTCCCTCAACGTACCCAAGAGACCCAGTACTTC
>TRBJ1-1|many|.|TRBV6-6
CASSYSREGTEAFF
TGTGCCAGCAGTTACTCGCGAGAGGGGACTGAAGCTTTCTTT
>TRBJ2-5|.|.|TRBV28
CASNSPSTVQETQYF
TGTGCCAGCAACTCTCCTTCGACAGTCCAAGAGACCCAGTACTTC
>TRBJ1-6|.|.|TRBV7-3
CASSRNPGDSPLHF
TGTGCCAGCAGCCGCAACCCAGGGGATTCACCCCTCCACTTT
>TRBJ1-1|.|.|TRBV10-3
CAAGQGISTEAFF
TGTGCCGCCGGTCAGGGGATATCCACTGAAGCTTTCTTT